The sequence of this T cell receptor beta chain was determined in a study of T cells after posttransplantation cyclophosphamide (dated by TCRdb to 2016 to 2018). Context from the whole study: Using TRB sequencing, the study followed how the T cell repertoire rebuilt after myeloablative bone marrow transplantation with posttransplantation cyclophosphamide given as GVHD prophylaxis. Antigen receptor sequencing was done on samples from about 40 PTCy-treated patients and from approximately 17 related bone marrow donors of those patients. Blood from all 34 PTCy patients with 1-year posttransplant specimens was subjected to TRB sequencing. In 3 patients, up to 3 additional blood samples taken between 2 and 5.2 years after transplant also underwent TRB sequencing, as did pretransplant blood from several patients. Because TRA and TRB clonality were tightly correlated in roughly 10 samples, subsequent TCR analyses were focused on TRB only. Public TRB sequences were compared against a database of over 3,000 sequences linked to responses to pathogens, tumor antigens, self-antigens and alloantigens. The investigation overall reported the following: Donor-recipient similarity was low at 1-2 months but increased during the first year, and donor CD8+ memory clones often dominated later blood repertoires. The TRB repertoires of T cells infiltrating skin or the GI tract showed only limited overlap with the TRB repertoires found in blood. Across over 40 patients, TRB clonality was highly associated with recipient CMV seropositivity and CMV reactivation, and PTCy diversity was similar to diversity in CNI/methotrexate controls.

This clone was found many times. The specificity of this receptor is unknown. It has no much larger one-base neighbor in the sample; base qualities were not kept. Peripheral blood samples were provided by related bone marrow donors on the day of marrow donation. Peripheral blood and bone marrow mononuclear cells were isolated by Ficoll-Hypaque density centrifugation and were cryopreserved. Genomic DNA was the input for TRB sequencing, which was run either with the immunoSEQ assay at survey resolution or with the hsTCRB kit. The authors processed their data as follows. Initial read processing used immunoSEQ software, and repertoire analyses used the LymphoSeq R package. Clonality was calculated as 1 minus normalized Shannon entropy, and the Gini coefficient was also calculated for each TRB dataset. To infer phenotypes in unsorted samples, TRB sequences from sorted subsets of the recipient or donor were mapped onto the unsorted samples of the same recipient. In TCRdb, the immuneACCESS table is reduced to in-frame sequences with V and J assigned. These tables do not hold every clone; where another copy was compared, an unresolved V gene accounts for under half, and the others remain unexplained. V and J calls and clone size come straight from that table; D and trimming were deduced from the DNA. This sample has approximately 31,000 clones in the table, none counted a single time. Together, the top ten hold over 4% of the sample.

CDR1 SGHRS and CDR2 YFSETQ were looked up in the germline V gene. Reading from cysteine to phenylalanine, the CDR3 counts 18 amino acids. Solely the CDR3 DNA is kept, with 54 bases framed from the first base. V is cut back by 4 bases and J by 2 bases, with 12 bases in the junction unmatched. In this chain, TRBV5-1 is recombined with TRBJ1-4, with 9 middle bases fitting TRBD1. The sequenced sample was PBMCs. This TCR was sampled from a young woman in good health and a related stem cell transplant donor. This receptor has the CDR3 CASSRTGTGIGTNEKLFF. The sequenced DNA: TGCGCCAGCAGCCGGACCGGGACAGGGATTGGGACTAATGAAAAACTGTTTTTT. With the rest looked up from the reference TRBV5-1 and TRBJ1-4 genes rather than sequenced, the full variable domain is KAGVTQTPRYLIKTRGQQVTLSCSPISGHRSVSWYQQTPGQGLQFLFEYFSETQRNKGNFPGRFSGRQFSNSRSEMNVSTLELGDSALYLCASSRTGTGIGTNEKLFFGSGTQLSVL.